This section outlines one TCR beta chain sequence together with its context. Its target is unknown. This entry comes from a study of vaccination and CD4 T cells after COVID-19. Treatment in this sample: approximately nine-day PBMC culture with coronavirus spike peptide pools or control peptides (ViraFEST assay). Broader study findings: Convalescent patients had a median around 90% of post-vaccine SARS-CoV-2-reactive clones that were detected only after vaccination, not before it.

V lost 3 bases and J lost 10, with 21 bases in between. The CDR3 has 16 residues. In germline, CDR1 is LNHDA, CDR2 SQIVND (reference sequence). The Oncomine TCR Beta short-read assay generated sequence data from the DNA of cultured CD4+ T cells. TCRdb re-called the PCR reads with MiXCR, one entry per CDR3 protein. The repertoire holds over 13,000 distinct CDR3 sequences, about 50% seen once, with over 9% in the top ten. This chain uses TRBV19 with TRBJ1-4, with a tentative D call TRBD1 (6 bases). Material: CD4+ T cells from blood, cultured in vitro. This TCR derives from a human donor who had recovered from COVID-19. CDR3 protein: CASSILVPGHLRKLFF. CDR3 bases: TGTGCCAGTAGTATCCTAGTCCCGGGACACCTTAGAAAACTGTTTTTT.